The next 12 T cell receptor beta chains were all read from a single sample in a study of OX40 agonist ivuxolimab in advanced cancers. Data came from immunoSEQ multiplex PCR; TCRdb stores just in-frame clones and leaves some out. The profile shows 70,000 to 85,000 clones, about 82% of them singletons. The sequenced sample was CD4+ or CD8+ T cells sorted from blood, obtained in a trial of the OX40 agonist ivuxolimab. These receptors originate from an adult with an advanced solid tumor such as melanoma, head and neck, liver or kidney cancer.

The chain joins TRBV5-8 to TRBJ1-5; D remains ambiguous. The CDR3 sequence is 13 residues long. Between the trimmed V and J ends, which lost 1 base and 7 bases, there was a span of 9 bases. The germline V gene encodes CDR1 SGHTS and CDR2 YDEGEE. CDR3: CASSLFRGQPQHF. The DNA for the CDR3 is TGTGCCAGCAGCTTGTTCCGAGGACAGCCCCAGCATTTT.

This clone was seen once. The chain links TRBV19 to TRBJ1-3, with D possibly TRBD1 on 6 matching bases. This CDR3 spans 14 amino acids. V lost 6 bases to trimming and J lost 0 bases, with 9 bases between them. CDR1 LNHDA and CDR2 SQIVND come from the germline V gene (reference sequence). The CDR3 sequence is CASSQGHSGNTIYF. DNA of the CDR3: TGTGCCAGTAGCCAGGGACACTCTGGAAACACCATATATTTT.

A single count supports this clone. This sequence joins TRBV7-9 and TRBJ1-4; D is ambiguous. The V gene's germline CDR1 is SEHNR and CDR2 FQNEAQ (reference sequence). The CDR3 sequence is 15 residues long. The ends were cut back, 1 base at V and 3 bases at J, with 9 bases in the middle. The DNA for the CDR3 is TGTGCCAGCAGCTTAGGGTTCGGCTCTAATGAAAAACTGTTTTTT. Its protein is CASSLGFGSNEKLFF. The full variable domain, its missing parts supplied by reference TRBV7-9 and TRBJ1-4, is DTGVSQNPRHKITKRGQNVTFRCDPISEHNRLYWYRQTLGQGPEFLTYFQNEAQLEKSRLLSDRFSAERPKGSFSTLEIQRTEQGDSAMYLCASSLGFGSNEKLFFGSGTQLSVL.

The chain recombines TRBV11-3 with TRBJ2-2; a weak D match, TRBD1 (5 bases). This CDR3 region has 13 residues. With 5 bases removed from V and 4 bases from J, the gap between germline ends came to 8 bases. In germline, CDR1 is SGHNT, CDR2 YENEEA. The CDR3 DNA follows: TGTGCCAGCAGCCATAGGGGCACCGGGGAGCTGTTTTTT. It encodes CASSHRGTGELFF. Looking up the rest from reference TRBV11-3 and TRBJ2-2 gives the full variable domain: EAGVVQSPRYKIIEKKQPVAFWCNPISGHNTLYWYLQNLGQGPELLIRYENEEAVDDSQLPKDRFSAERLKGVDSTLKIQPAELGDSAVYLCASSHRGTGELFFGEGSRLTVL.

The chain recombines TRBV7-2 with TRBJ2-1, with 8 bases lining up with TRBD2. Looked up from germline, CDR1 is SGHTA and CDR2 is FQGNSA. This CDR3 is 15 amino acids long. Germline trimming cut 5 bases from V and 5 bases from J; bases unmatched to any gene: 8. The CDR3 is CASSTGGRIDNEQFF. Here the CDR3 DNA reads TGTGCCAGCAGCACGGGAGGGCGTATAGACAATGAGCAGTTCTTC.

The V and J genes are TRBV7-9 and TRBJ2-1, with 9 bases identical to TRBD2. Germline trimming cut 5 bases from V and 9 bases from J; bases unmatched to any gene: 11. Germline values: CDR1 SEHNR, CDR2 FQNEAQ (reference sequence). The CDR3 is made up of 15 amino acids. Written as DNA, the CDR3 is TGTGCCAGCAGCGATACGTTGCGGGGGGGAAGTGAGCAGTTCTTC. It specifies CASSDTLRGGSEQFF. Using reference TRBV7-9 and TRBJ2-1 for the parts outside the CDR3, the full variable domain is DTGVSQNPRHKITKRGQNVTFRCDPISEHNRLYWYRQTLGQGPEFLTYFQNEAQLEKSRLLSDRFSAERPKGSFSTLEIQRTEQGDSAMYLCASSDTLRGGSEQFFGPGTRLTVL.

The rearrangement links TRBV14 to TRBJ2-5; a weak D match, TRBD2 (6 bases). CDR1 is SGHDN and CDR2 is FVKESK in the germline V gene. The V end lost 4 bases, the J end lost 1 base, and 16 bases lay between the germline ends. The CDR3 runs to 16 residues. CDR3 protein: CASSPAGTGAQETQYF. In nucleotides, the CDR3 is TGTGCCAGCAGCCCCGCCGGGACGGGAGCCCAAGAGACCCAGTACTTC.

The gene calls are TRBV30 and TRBJ2-1, with D unclear. This CDR3 has 13 residues. Germline CDR1 reads GTSNPN; CDR2 reads SVGIG (reference sequence). Trimming took off 7 bases at V and 4 bases at J, with 14 bases between the two ends. The CDR3 region is CALKGFTYNEQFF. The CDR3 nucleotides read TGTGCCTTAAAAGGCTTCACTTACAATGAGCAGTTCTTC.

The J gene is TRBJ1-1, the V gene TRBV11-2, with D hard to call. Germline CDR1 is SGHAT and CDR2 is FQNNGV. V dropped 0 bases and J dropped 4 bases, with 9 bases sitting between them. There are 14 residues in the CDR3. In nucleotides, the CDR3 is TGTGCCAGCAGCTTAGAAGTACGGTTCACTGAAGCTTTCTTT. Translated, it gives CASSLEVRFTEAFF.

The V call is TRBV10-2, the J call TRBJ2-3, with D uncertain. V was clipped by 2 bases and J by 4 bases, with 10 bases between them. The CDR3 covers 14 residues. Looked up from germline, CDR1 is WSHSY and CDR2 is SAAADI. This chain's CDR3 is CASSEVLSPDTQYF. In DNA, the CDR3 is TGCGCCAGCAGTGAGGTCCTTTCACCAGATACGCAGTATTTT.

This rearrangement joins TRBV6-5 to TRBJ2-3; 9 nucleotides align to TRBD2. From germline, CDR1 is MNHEY and CDR2 SVGAGI. Germline trimming cut 6 bases from V and 3 bases from J; bases unmatched to any gene: 7. This CDR3 has 15 residues. The CDR3 sequence: CASRNLAGETDTQYF. CDR3 bases: TGTGCCAGCAGGAACTTAGCGGGAGAAACAGATACGCAGTATTTT.

This sequence joins TRBV19 and TRBJ1-4, with D possibly being TRBD1 (5 bases). Looked up from germline, CDR1 is LNHDA and CDR2 is SQIVND (reference sequence). The CDR3 loop spans 14 amino acids. Trimming removed 7 bases at V and 8 bases at J, with 17 bases between. The CDR3 region is CASNPPRDREKLFF. The CDR3 DNA sequence: TGTGCCAGTAACCCCCCTCGGGACCGCGAAAAACTGTTTTTT.